This TCR beta chain came from a study of spatial heterogeneity in lung cancer (dated by TCRdb to the late 2010s). In the study overall: Beta-chain transcripts were consistently detected in greater numbers than alpha-chain transcripts, which likely reflected higher beta-chain transcript abundance. In the raw uncorrected reads, each unique combination of TCR and UMI appeared more than ten times on average. In non-small cell lung cancer, the study made a quantitative comparison of TCR alpha and beta repertoires among multiple tumor regions, matched nontumor lung and blood. TCR repertoire features were related to nonsynonymous mutation counts determined by whole-exome sequencing of tumor tissue. Both alpha and beta chains were TCR-sequenced in roughly 200 tumor regions, under 70 matched nontumor lung samples and around 54 PBMC samples obtained at surgery.

What this sample's time point label stands for: sample taken at primary tumor resection. Whole RNA extracted from tumor and nontumor lung tissue, or from cryopreserved PBMC samples, was used for TCR sequencing without cell sorting. The donors were approximately 70 patients from the lung TRACERx cohort who had early-stage, untreated non-small cell lung cancer. Patients were selected for TCR sequencing only if sufficient RNA was available from at least two tumor regions. Results and caveats for the whole study, not just this receptor: Ubiquitous expanded tumor TCRs were detected in blood more often at tumor resection than at routine follow-up. Additional single-cell paired TCR alpha and beta sequencing was considered necessary to confirm, at a functional level, the hypothesis that regional TCRs recognize regional mutations.

From its cysteine to its phenylalanine, the CDR3 spans 14 amino acids. CDR3 DNA is the only sequence kept; it has 42 bases, read in frame from the first base. Germline trimming: 6 bases from V, 2 bases from J; junction bases outside gene matches: 5. Library prep was done by 5' RACE. The run used a NextSeq 500. In the TCR library protocol, a unique molecular identifier was attached to each TCR cDNA molecule so that PCR and sequencing errors could be corrected. The study's own analysis went as follows. Decombinator tools were used for TCR identification, UMI-based error correction and CDR3 extraction. Expanded TCRs were defined as those above a frequency of 2 per 1,000, corresponding to the top 1% of the tumor frequency distribution. Rényi diversity was computed with the R vegan package after subsampling each repertoire 100 times to 5,000 TCRs. CDR3 similarity networks were built from amino acid triplet string-kernel similarity, with CDR3s being connected when pairwise similarity was above 0.82. TCRdb passed the public sequencing reads through fastp at Q25 and MiXCR, retaining productive beta sequences. Every CDR3 protein is listed once, alongside the most common genes and DNA of its rows. These V and J calls are TCRdb output, not the study's own analysis. A total of nearly 15,000 distinct CDR3 sequences appear in this sample, roughly 7.7% of them only once. The ten largest clonotypes hold around 30% of the sample.

This clonotype has ten or more counts. It has no known antigen specificity. Base qualities are not provided; no much larger clone lies one nucleotide away. Sequenced material: PBMCs, taken at surgery. Here the chain combines TRBV12-3 or TRBV12-4 and TRBJ2-3, with 7 bases matching TRBD1. This TCR was sampled from a female donor with early-stage non-small cell lung cancer. The CDR3 protein: CASRWGTDTDTQYF. The DNA sequence is as follows: TGTGCCAGCAGGTGGGGGACAGACACAGATACGCAGTATTTT.